This entry describes one TCR beta chain. Its specificity is not known. Vbeta (60) and Jbeta (13) primers were used in the PCR. The method was immunoSEQ multiplex PCR; TCRdb's version includes in-frame clones alone and lacks a portion of them. The sample includes about 110,000 clones, around 77% seen only once; the top ten take less than 6%. The data were taken from a study of cytomegalovirus exposure and HLA in healthy donors. Study-wide context: Among the 398 donors who were genotyped, 70% to 90% fell in the genetic ancestry cluster that is associated with self-reported Caucasian donors. Whole-study findings and limits: TCR beta chains associated with HLA were, in a later analysis, more clonally expanded than equally common others. A few of the chains that were CMV-associated were confirmed in vitro to be specific for CMV antigens.

Losses at the gene ends were 3 bases for V and 5 bases for J; bases not matched to a gene: 12. The length of the CDR3 is 16 residues. From germline, CDR1 is SGHTA and CDR2 FQGNSA. This rearrangement joins TRBV7-2 to TRBJ1-2; 7 nucleotides agree with TRBD1. The sequence came from a woman in her twenties or thirties in good health and CMV-seropositive. The sequencing input was PBMCs. The chain's CDR3 is CASSLLTGTILYGYTF. CDR3 coding DNA: TGTGCCAGCAGCTTGTTGACAGGGACGATCTTGTATGGCTACACCTTC.